This passage covers 27 T cell receptor beta chains from one sample sequenced in a study of blood T cell repertoires in COVID-19. Libraries were prepared by immunoSEQ multiplex PCR; TCRdb keeps only in-frame clonotypes and omits some of them. Among 200,000 to 300,000 clones listed, approximately 88% were seen once. Sequencing was performed on PBMCs or T cells enriched from blood (not recorded which). The source is a woman in her 40s with acute COVID-19.

The chain uses TRBV7-2 and TRBJ1-2; the D is unclear. From germline, CDR1 is SGHTA and CDR2 FQGNSA. Trimming stripped 0 bases from V and 2 bases from J, with 7 bases between. This CDR3 is built from 14 residues. CDR3 sequence: CASSLASLNYGYTF. The CDR3 region has the DNA TGTGCCAGCAGCTTAGCGTCCCTGAACTATGGCTACACCTTC.

This chain connects TRBV7-2 to TRBJ2-2; D is perhaps TRBD1 (5 bases). Germline lookup yields CDR1 SGHTA and CDR2 FQGNSA. The CDR3 has 15 amino acids. The germline V and J ends were trimmed by 1 base and 7 bases, with 13 bases remaining between them. CDR3 protein: CASSLVSQGGGELFF. CDR3 bases: TGTGCCAGCAGCTTAGTCAGTCAGGGTGGCGGGGAGCTGTTTTTT.

The CDR3 nucleotides read TGTGCCAGCAGTTTCCCCGGGACTCAAAAACTGTTTTTT. The encoded protein is CASSFPGTQKLFF. The chain employs TRBV12-3 or TRBV12-4 and TRBJ1-4; TRBD1 is a possible D gene (5 bases). The length of the CDR3 is 13 residues. Trimming took 3 bases from V and 9 from J, leaving 11 bases between them.

The chain combines TRBV5-5 with TRBJ1-5; 9 bases map to TRBD1. Trimming cost V 0 bases and J 6 bases; bases outside gene matches: 4. The CDR3 is made up of 15 amino acids. Germline values: CDR1 SGHKS, CDR2 YYEKEE (reference sequence). The CDR3 DNA sequence: TGTGCCAGCAGCTTGGGTACAGGGGGCGGTCAGCCCCAGCATTTT. This sequence encodes CASSLGTGGGQPQHF.

The V gene is TRBV7-2, the J gene TRBJ1-1, with 8 positions matching TRBD1. CDR3 length equals 15 residues. Trimming cost V 5 bases and J 2 bases; bases outside gene matches: 7. Germline lookup yields CDR1 SGHTA and CDR2 FQGNSA. CDR3: CASSTTGGANTEAFF. The CDR3 DNA follows: TGTGCCAGCAGCACCACAGGGGGTGCCAACACTGAAGCTTTCTTT.

This rearrangement joins TRBV20-1 to TRBJ2-3, with 11 bases lining up with TRBD2. Germline V CDR1 and CDR2: DFQATT, SNEGSKA (reference sequence). The J segment lost 1 base and the V segment lost 3 bases, leaving 9 bases of the junction unmatched. The CDR3 length is 17 residues. CDR3 coding DNA: TGCAGTGCTAGTTTAGCTAGCGGGAGGCTGGGCACAGATACGCAGTATTTT. Translating it yields CSASLASGRLGTDTQYF.

The chain employs TRBV24-1 and TRBJ2-3; possible D gene TRBD2, 5 bases. The CDR3 has 16 amino acids. From germline, CDR1 is KGHDR and CDR2 SFDVKD. V dropped 2 bases and J dropped 4 bases, with 15 bases sitting between them. The CDR3 DNA follows: TGTGCCACCAGTGATTCCCCAGAGGGCCGCGCAGATACGCAGTATTTT. This sequence encodes CATSDSPEGRADTQYF.

J is TRBJ1-5 and V is TRBV7-2, with no clear D. CDR1 SGHTA and CDR2 FQGNSA come from the germline V gene. Deletions cut 3 bases from V and 3 bases from J, with 9 bases between. The CDR3 has 14 amino acids. CDR3 DNA sequence: TGTGCCAGCAGCTTCTTGGGCGCCAATCAGCCCCAGCATTTT. Translated: CASSFLGANQPQHF.

The chain combines TRBV19 with TRBJ2-2; 11 bases are a match to TRBD1. The ends lost 6 bases at V and 5 bases at J; junction bases unmatched: 2. The CDR3 loop spans 14 amino acids. From germline, CDR1 is LNHDA and CDR2 SQIVND (reference sequence). As DNA, the CDR3 is TGTGCCAGTAGGGGGACAGGGGGGACCGGGGAGCTGTTTTTT. As protein: CASRGTGGTGELFF.

V and J are TRBV6-2 or TRBV6-3 and TRBJ2-3, with D maybe TRBD2 (6 bases). V lost 2 bases to trimming and J lost 4 bases, with 13 bases between them. The germline gives CDR1 MNHEY, CDR2 SVGEGT. This CDR3 spans 15 amino acids. The DNA of the CDR3 is TGTGCCAGCAGTTACGTCGGGGGACGACCAGATACGCAGTATTTT. Amino acids: CASSYVGGRPDTQYF.

J is TRBJ2-3 and V is TRBV7-9; no reliable D call. V lost 3 bases and J 0 bases, leaving 13 bases between the germline ends. The CDR3 loop spans 16 amino acids. Looked up from germline, CDR1 is SEHNR and CDR2 is FQNEAQ (reference sequence). CDR3 bases: TGTGCCAGCAGCTTTATGAGGAGATCTAGCACAGATACGCAGTATTTT. It yields the protein CASSFMRRSSTDTQYF.

The chain carries TRBV7-9 and TRBJ2-1; 8 bases line up with TRBD1. CDR1 and CDR2 (germline): SEHNR, FQNEAQ (reference sequence). The CDR3 totals 15 residues. V lost 5 bases, J lost 5 bases, and 8 bases stayed unmatched. As DNA, the CDR3 is TGTGCCAGCAGCAGGGACAGGACGTACGACAATGAGCAGTTCTTC. The encoded protein is CASSRDRTYDNEQFF.

This chain joins TRBV6-1 and TRBJ1-4; D is unresolved. This CDR3 spans 11 amino acids. The germline gives CDR1 MNHNS, CDR2 SASEGT. Trimming left V 4 bases short and J 12 bases short, with 9 bases between. The CDR3 coding sequence is TGTGCCAGCAGTGGGGTAGGAGAACTGTTTTTT. This translates into CASSGVGELFF.

This clone was detected only a few times. CDR3 coding DNA: TGCGCCAGCAGCAACACCGGGACAGGGGTTGAAAAACTGTTTTTT. This encodes CASSNTGTGVEKLFF. The chain has TRBV5-1 and TRBJ1-4, with 10 bases identical to TRBD1. The CDR3 runs 15 residues. V shed 4 bases, J shed 7 bases, and the junction held 7 bases outside the gene matches. In germline, CDR1 is SGHRS, CDR2 YFSETQ.

V and J are TRBV5-5 and TRBJ2-5, with D possibly matching TRBD2 (5 bases). V was clipped by 4 bases and J by 7 bases, with 14 bases between them. The CDR3 is made up of 13 amino acids. Per germline, CDR1 SGHKS and CDR2 YYEKEE (reference sequence). This CDR3 is CASSRDPEGTQYF. The DNA for the CDR3 is TGTGCCAGCAGCCGTGACCCCGAGGGGACCCAGTACTTC.

The gene calls are TRBV29-1 and TRBJ1-1; maybe TRBD1 (5 bases). This CDR3 is 13 amino acids long. The V gene lost 8 bases and the J gene lost 1 base, with 14 bases spanning the gap. Germline V gives CDR1 SQVTM, CDR2 ANQGSEA. CDR3 nucleotides: TGCAGCATTAGAGGAGGGGCGAACACTGAAGCTTTCTTT. Protein sequence: CSIRGGANTEAFF.

In DNA form, the CDR3 reads TGTGCCAGCAGACGGGAGATGTCCTACGAGCAGTACGTC. Translation gives CASRREMSYEQYV. The rearrangement joins TRBV2 to TRBJ2-7; perhaps TRBD2 as D (6 bases). This CDR3 comprises 13 residues. From germline, CDR1 is SNHLY and CDR2 FYNNEI. V was clipped by 6 bases and J by 1 base, with 10 bases between them.

This CDR3 reads CASSQEVTLGGETQYF. The DNA for the CDR3 is TGTGCCAGCAGTCAGGAGGTTACCCTAGGGGGAGAGACCCAGTACTTC. The V gene is TRBV2, the J gene TRBJ2-5; weak D call: TRBD1 (6 bases). The V gene lost 5 bases and the J gene lost 4 bases, with 20 bases spanning the gap. The CDR3 has 16 amino acids. Per germline, CDR1 SNHLY and CDR2 FYNNEI.

The chain carries TRBV6-6 and TRBJ2-7, with 9 bases aligning to TRBD2. CDR3 length equals 18 residues. Germline trimming cut 5 bases from V and 6 bases from J; bases unmatched to any gene: 20. Looked up from germline, CDR1 is MNHNY and CDR2 is SVGAGI (reference sequence). The CDR3 sequence: CASSPRRTSEAGLTEQYV. In DNA form, the CDR3 reads TGTGCCAGCAGTCCCCGCCGGACTAGCGAGGCGGGCCTCACCGAGCAGTACGTC.

The chain combines TRBV5-5 with TRBJ1-3; 10 bases are a match to TRBD1. The germline V gene encodes CDR1 SGHKS and CDR2 YYEKEE (reference sequence). CDR3 length: 17 amino acids. The ends lost 5 bases at V and 7 bases at J; junction bases unmatched: 15. This CDR3 is CASRPPIWDRGRNTIYF. In nucleotides, the CDR3 is TGTGCCAGCAGACCTCCTATATGGGACAGGGGTCGGAACACCATATATTTT.

The V and J genes are TRBV14 and TRBJ2-7, with TRBD1 matching over 7 bases. This CDR3 contains 16 residues. V lost 1 base, J lost 2 bases, and 8 bases stayed unmatched. The germline V gene encodes CDR1 SGHDN and CDR2 FVKESK. In DNA form, the CDR3 reads TGTGCCAGCAGCCAAGCCCTCGGGGACAGACCCTACGAGCAGTACTTC. Translating gives CASSQALGDRPYEQYF.

The chain has TRBV9 and TRBJ1-2, with TRBD1 matching 12 bases. Germline CDR1 reads SGDLS; CDR2 reads YYNGEE. CDR3 length equals 19 residues. V lost 3 bases and J lost 2; bases outside the gene matches: 14. The CDR3 spells CASSASSRDRGRGNYGYTF. The CDR3 region has the DNA TGTGCCAGCAGCGCCTCAAGCCGGGACAGGGGGCGCGGGAACTATGGCTACACCTTC.

This clone was seen a single time. This chain uses TRBV2 with TRBJ2-3; 7 nucleotides align to TRBD2. The CDR3 covers 16 residues. Germline assignment: CDR1 SNHLY and CDR2 FYNNEI. Unmatched junction bases numbered 6, after V lost 1 base and J lost 2 bases. The CDR3 sequence is CASSEEASGITDTQYF. CDR3 nucleotides: TGTGCCAGCAGTGAAGAGGCTAGCGGAATCACAGATACGCAGTATTTT. Full variable domain (outside the CDR3, taken from reference TRBV2 and TRBJ2-3): EPEVTQTPSHQVTQMGQEVILRCVPISNHLYFYWYRQILGQKVEFLVSFYNNEISEKSEIFDDQFSVERPDGSNFTLKIRSTKLEDSAMYFCASSEEASGITDTQYFGPGTRLTVL.

This clone was counted once. This sequence joins TRBV2 and TRBJ2-5; 7 bases are shared with TRBD1. In germline, CDR1 is SNHLY, CDR2 FYNNEI. The CDR3 contains 13 residues. The junction had 3 bases not matched to a gene; V was cut back by 6 bases and J by 2 bases. The DNA for the CDR3 is TGTGCCAGCAGGGGACAGCAGCAAGAGACCCAGTACTTC. It codes for CASRGQQQETQYF.

CDR3 nucleotide sequence: TGTGCCAGCTCACCACCCGGGACAGGGGTTAATGATGAGCAGTTCTTC. Translation gives CASSPPGTGVNDEQFF. The chain links TRBV18 to TRBJ2-1; 10 bases are a match to TRBD1. V shed 0 bases and J 8 bases; nucleotides not matched to a gene: 7. The CDR3 runs to 16 residues. Germline values: CDR1 KGHSH, CDR2 LQKENI. Combining the CDR3 with reference TRBV18 and TRBJ2-1 gives the whole variable domain NAGVMQNPRHLVRRRGQEARLRCSPMKGHSHVYWYRQLPEEGLKFMVYLQKENIIDESGMPKERFSAEFPKEGPSILRIQQVVRGDSAAYFCASSPPGTGVNDEQFFGPGTRLTVL.

This clone was seen once. The chain uses TRBV7-9 and TRBJ2-3, with TRBD2 identical over 14 bases. V gave up 5 bases and J gave up 4 bases; unmatched junction bases: 11. The CDR3 spans 18 residues. In germline, CDR1 is SEHNR, CDR2 FQNEAQ (reference sequence). CDR3: CASSLRRLAGGHADTQYF. Here the CDR3 DNA reads TGTGCCAGCAGCCTTAGACGACTAGCGGGAGGGCATGCAGATACGCAGTATTTT.

The chain couples TRBV6-4 to TRBJ2-3; 11 bases align to TRBD1. CDR1 is MRHNA, CDR2 SNTAGT, per germline. The CDR3 has 15 residues. J was trimmed by 2 bases and V by 6 bases; bases with no gene match: 4. The CDR3 region has the DNA TGTGCCAGCAGCGGGACAGGGGGGATCACAGATACGCAGTATTTT. Its translation is CASSGTGGITDTQYF.